Below are 2 T cell receptor beta chains sequenced from a single sample in a study of cytomegalovirus exposure and HLA in healthy donors. The data were produced by immunoSEQ multiplex PCR, yet TCRdb's version contains in-frame clones alone and is incomplete. Seen here are approximately 200,000 clones, about 79% observed once, and the top ten hold about an eighth. What was sequenced was PBMCs. These receptors all stem from a woman aged 25 to 39 in good health and CMV-seropositive.

This rearrangement joins TRBV19 to TRBJ2-4, with D perhaps matching TRBD1 (5 bases). The V end was cut by 2 bases, the J end by 3 bases, with 11 bases between. Per the germline V gene, CDR1 is LNHDA and CDR2 is SQIVND (reference sequence). The CDR3 loop spans 15 amino acids. Written as DNA, the CDR3 is TGTGCCAGTAGTATAAGGGGATTTGACAAAAACATTCAGTACTTC. Encoded protein: CASSIRGFDKNIQYF.

The rearrangement links TRBV6-1 to TRBJ1-4, with D possibly being TRBD1 (6 bases). The V gene's germline CDR1 is MNHNS and CDR2 SASEGT. The CDR3 runs to 13 residues. Trimming shortened V by 10 bases and J by 4 bases, and 13 bases separated the two germline ends. The CDR3 coding sequence is TGTGCCACCACCGGGACAAATAATGAAAAACTGTTTTTT. Translating it yields CATTGTNNEKLFF.